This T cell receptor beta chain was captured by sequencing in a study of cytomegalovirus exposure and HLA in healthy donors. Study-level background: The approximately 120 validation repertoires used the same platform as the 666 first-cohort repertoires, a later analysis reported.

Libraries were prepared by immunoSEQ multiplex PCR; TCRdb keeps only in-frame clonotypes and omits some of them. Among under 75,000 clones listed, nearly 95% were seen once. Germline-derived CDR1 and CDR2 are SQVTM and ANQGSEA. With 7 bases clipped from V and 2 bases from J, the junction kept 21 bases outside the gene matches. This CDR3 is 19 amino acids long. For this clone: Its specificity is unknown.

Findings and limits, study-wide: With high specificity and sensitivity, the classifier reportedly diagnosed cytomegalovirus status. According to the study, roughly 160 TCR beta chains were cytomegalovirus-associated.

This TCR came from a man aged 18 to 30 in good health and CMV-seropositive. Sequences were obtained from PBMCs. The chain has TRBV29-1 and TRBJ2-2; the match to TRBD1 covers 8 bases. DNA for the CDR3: TGCAGCGCCGTAGCCTCTGAGCAAACGGGACAGGTTAACACCGGGGAGCTGTTTTTT. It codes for CSAVASEQTGQVNTGELFF.